Listed below are T cell receptor beta chains from one sample, sequenced in a study of response to subunit inactivated influenza vaccine. TCRdb reprocessed the RT-PCR reads with MiXCR, giving one entry per CDR3 protein. The sample includes about 540,000 distinct CDR3 sequences, roughly 25% of them seen just once. This same sample was also taken into another study, of T cells expressing NK-cell markers.

The material sequenced was CD4+ T cells sorted from PBMCs, taken about 12 days after vaccination. The source of these receptors is a man in his fifties or sixties who received an inactivated influenza vaccine. CDR3s include the opening cysteine and the closing phenylalanine or tryptophan. D genes are given only for firm matches. Not all rows give a size; the values are once, few, many and, for expanded clones, a class.

cdr3_nt,cdr3_aa,cdr3_length,clone_size,j_call,d_call,v_call
TGTGCCAGCAGTTTAGGTCGGCAGAACACTGAAGCTTTCTTT,CASSLGRQNTEAFF,14,.,TRBJ1-1,.,TRBV28
TGTGCCTGTACTGGACTAGCGGGAGTTTATGAGCAGTTCTTC,CACTGLAGVYEQFF,14,.,TRBJ2-1,TRBD2,TRBV30
TGCAGTGCTGGCAACCCCGACACATATAATTCACCCCTCCACTTT,CSAGNPDTYNSPLHF,15,few,TRBJ1-6,.,TRBV20-1
TGTGCCAGCAACCCGACAGGGGTTAACACTGAAGCTTTCTTT,CASNPTGVNTEAFF,14,.,TRBJ1-1,TRBD1,TRBV12-3/TRBV12-4
TGTGCCAGCAGCGATGGGTCGGGAGGGCCATTCAATGAGCAGTTCTTC,CASSDGSGGPFNEQFF,16,.,TRBJ2-1,TRBD2,TRBV7-9
TGTGCCATCAGTTCTAAGAGCGGGAGTGCGACAGATACGCAGTATTTT,CAISSKSGSATDTQYF,16,few,TRBJ2-3,TRBD2,TRBV10-3
TGTGCCAGCAGCTTAGATGGGCATATGATGAGGTTAAACTCACCCCTCCACTTT,CASSLDGHMMRLNSPLHF,18,few,TRBJ1-6,.,TRBV11-1
TGTGCCAGCAGTTACTCACAGGGTTCCCACGAGCAGTACTTC,CASSYSQGSHEQYF,14,.,TRBJ2-7,.,TRBV6-5
TGTGCCAGCAGCTCGAGCCCGGGACTTTTGAACACCGGGGAGCTGTTTTTT,CASSSSPGLLNTGELFF,17,few,TRBJ2-2,.,TRBV7-3
TGTGCCAGCAGTGACGACAGGATATCCTACGAGCAGTACTTC,CASSDDRISYEQYF,14,.,TRBJ2-7,.,TRBV6-1
TGTGCCAGCAGTTACTCGGGACCCTACGAGCAGTACTTC,CASSYSGPYEQYF,13,many,TRBJ2-7,.,TRBV6-2/TRBV6-3
TGTGCCAGCAGCCGGTCCAGGGGTAGCACAGATACGCAGTATTTT,CASSRSRGSTDTQYF,15,few,TRBJ2-3,.,TRBV6-2/TRBV6-3
TGTGCCAGTGGTCGGACAGCCCACTCCTACGAGCAGTACTTC,CASGRTAHSYEQYF,14,.,TRBJ2-7,.,TRBV19
TGTGCCAGCACCGTTCCCTCGGGACAGGGAGTCGCGGAAGCTTTCTTT,CASTVPSGQGVAEAFF,16,few,TRBJ1-1,TRBD1,TRBV3-1
TGTGCCAGCAGCCAACGGACTAGGACCGGGGAGCTGTTTTTT,CASSQRTRTGELFF,14,.,TRBJ2-2,TRBD2,TRBV7-2
TGTGCCAGCAGTTTTCCACCGGACAGGATCCCCTCCTACGAGCAGTACTTC,CASSFPPDRIPSYEQYF,17,.,TRBJ2-7,TRBD1,TRBV6-2/TRBV6-3
TGTGCCAGCAGCCAAGAGGGGAGGACAGTGGGCCCCGGTACTGAAGCTTTCTTT,CASSQEGRTVGPGTEAFF,18,.,TRBJ1-1,.,TRBV4-2
TGTGCCACCAGTGATTTAGACGGGAGCTCCTACAATGAGCAGTTCTTC,CATSDLDGSSYNEQFF,16,.,TRBJ2-1,.,TRBV24-1
TGCGCCAGCAGCCAAGTTGCAGGGGCTACGACCGGGGAGCTGTTTTTT,CASSQVAGATTGELFF,16,few,TRBJ2-2,.,TRBV4-3
TGTGCCAGCAGTTATTCCCGACAGGGTAATCAGCCCCAGCATTTT,CASSYSRQGNQPQHF,15,.,TRBJ1-5,TRBD1,TRBV6-5
TGTGCCAGCAGGAATACCCGGGGGACTAGCGGTTACAATGAGCAGTTCTTC,CASRNTRGTSGYNEQFF,17,few,TRBJ2-1,TRBD2,TRBV7-2
TGTGCCAGCGGAAGATCAGGGGGCAGATATGGGGCCAACGTCCTGACTTTC,CASGRSGGRYGANVLTF,17,.,TRBJ2-6,TRBD1,TRBV6-2/TRBV6-3
TGCGCCAGCAGTATACAGGGTGAATGGGAGACCCAGTACTTC,CASSIQGEWETQYF,14,.,TRBJ2-5,.,TRBV5-1
TGCAGTGCTAGAGTCGCATGGGGGCCTAGCACAGATACGCAGTATTTT,CSARVAWGPSTDTQYF,16,few,TRBJ2-3,.,TRBV20-1
TGTGCCGGCAGCCCCAGACTAGCGGGGCACACAGATACGCAGTATTTT,CAGSPRLAGHTDTQYF,16,once,TRBJ2-3,TRBD2,TRBV3-1
TGTGCCAGCAGCCAACTCACGAACACTGAAGCTTTCTTT,CASSQLTNTEAFF,13,.,TRBJ1-1,.,TRBV3-1
TGTGCCAGCAGCCCACTTGGACGGGGGGGCCGGGAGACCCAGTACTTC,CASSPLGRGGRETQYF,16,.,TRBJ2-5,TRBD2,TRBV28
TGCAGCGTTGACCGGACTAGCGGGAACCCAGATACGCAGTATTTT,CSVDRTSGNPDTQYF,15,few,TRBJ2-3,TRBD2,TRBV29-1
TGTGCCATCAGTGATGGCAGGGAAGAGACCCAGTACTTC,CAISDGREETQYF,13,few,TRBJ2-5,.,TRBV10-3
TGCGCCAGCAGCCTCACAGGGGACCCTTCACCCCTCCACTTT,CASSLTGDPSPLHF,14,few,TRBJ1-6,TRBD1,TRBV5-1
TGTGCCAGTAGTTCCCCCCAGGAGCTAAACCAACAGTACTTC,CASSSPQELNQQYF,14,.,TRBJ2-7,.,TRBV19
TGCGCCAGCCTTGAAGCACCTCAGGGTGAAGCTTTCTTT,CASLEAPQGEAFF,13,few,TRBJ1-1,.,TRBV5-1
TGTGCCAGCAGAGGGCTGGGACAGGAAGAGACCCAGTACTTC,CASRGLGQEETQYF,14,.,TRBJ2-5,TRBD1,TRBV10-3